A single sample gave rise to the 26 T cell receptor beta chains below, sequenced in a study of T cell changes during pregnancy in multiple sclerosis. Repertoires were generated with immunoSEQ multiplex PCR, while TCRdb's copy carries only in-frame clones and drops some. This repertoire shows tens of thousands of clones, around 93% found once; its top ten account for over 0.55%. Sequencing used CD4+ T cells from peripheral blood mononuclear cells, obtained in the third trimester of pregnancy. These receptors were collected from a female donor with multiple sclerosis, enrolled in a pregnancy study.

The chain combines TRBV21-1 with TRBJ2-7; the D call in the table, TRBD1, was not verified against the DNA. TRBV21-1 is tagged as a pseudogene. The CDR3 runs to 14 residues. CDR3 protein: CASRRGAGAHEQYF. The DNA of the CDR3 is TGTGCCAGCAGACGTGGTGCAGGGGCCCACGAGCAGTACTTC.

The CDR3 DNA reads as TGTGCCAGCAGAGGAGGGGGCGAAAATGAGCAGTTCTTC. It translates to CASRGGGENEQFF. The chain carries TRBV9 and TRBJ2-1; maybe TRBD1 (7 bases). Germline CDR1 reads SGDLS; CDR2 reads YYNGEE. The V end lost 5 bases, the J end lost 7 bases, and 13 bases lay between the germline ends. There are 13 residues in the CDR3.

The chain carries TRBV5-8 and TRBJ2-7; D is undetermined. The CDR3 totals 11 residues. Germline V gene sequence: CDR1 SGHTS, CDR2 YDEGEE. The ends were cut back, 1 base at V and 4 bases at J, with 3 bases in the middle. The CDR3 bases are TGTGCCAGCAGCTTGATATACGAGCAGTACTTC. Protein sequence: CASSLIYEQYF.

This sequence joins TRBV2 and TRBJ1-5; D not resolved. CDR1 SNHLY and CDR2 FYNNEI come from the germline V gene. V lost 3 bases and J lost 4, with 7 bases in between. The CDR3 sequence is 13 residues long. CDR3 amino acids: CASSDYQNQPQHF. The CDR3, as DNA: TGTGCCAGCAGTGACTACCAAAATCAGCCCCAGCATTTT.

The chain employs TRBV25-1 and TRBJ2-5, with TRBD2 matching over 7 bases. CDR1 is MGHDK and CDR2 is SYGVNS in the germline V gene. The CDR3 has 15 amino acids. With V trimmed by 2 bases and J by 2 bases, 5 bases remained unmatched. The CDR3 DNA sequence: TGTGCCAGCAGTGAAAACCGGGACTATCAAGAGACCCAGTACTTC. It is translated as CASSENRDYQETQYF.

This sequence joins TRBV14 and TRBJ2-1; TRBD2 agrees at 11 bases. From germline, CDR1 is SGHDN and CDR2 FVKESK. The CDR3 consists of 15 residues. Trimming took 4 bases from V and 8 from J; bases not matched to a gene: 7. CDR3 sequence: CASSLRGLAVHEQFF. DNA of the CDR3: TGTGCCAGCAGCCTACGGGGACTAGCGGTGCATGAGCAGTTCTTC.

This chain connects TRBV7-9 to TRBJ1-4; the D is unclear. Germline V CDR1 and CDR2: SEHNR, FQNEAQ (reference sequence). This CDR3 is built from 16 residues. Trimming removed 0 bases at V and 5 bases at J, with 13 bases between. As DNA, the CDR3 is TGTGCCAGCAGCTTAGCGGGATCCGAGGGAAATGAAAAACTGTTTTTT. Protein: CASSLAGSEGNEKLFF.

This chain uses TRBV25-1 with TRBJ2-7; a weak D match, TRBD1 (5 bases). CDR3 length: 16 residues. Trimming stripped 1 base from V and 4 bases from J, with 17 bases between. Per germline, CDR1 MGHDK and CDR2 SYGVNS. The CDR3 spells CASSEFGAHGVYEQYF. The CDR3, as DNA: TGTGCCAGCAGTGAATTTGGGGCCCATGGGGTGTACGAGCAGTACTTC.

This sequence joins TRBV6-5 and TRBJ2-3; perhaps TRBD2 as D (6 bases). Germline CDR1 is MNHEY and CDR2 is SVGAGI. The ends were cut back, 0 bases at V and 1 base at J, with 8 bases in the middle. The CDR3 is made up of 15 amino acids. This chain's CDR3 is CASSYSGGGTDTQYF. CDR3 DNA: TGTGCCAGCAGTTACTCGGGGGGAGGCACAGATACGCAGTATTTT.

This rearrangement joins TRBV5-1 to TRBJ2-1; tentatively, D is TRBD1 (6 bases). Germline values: CDR1 SGHRS, CDR2 YFSETQ. This CDR3 is built from 15 residues. Trimming stripped 2 bases from V and 12 bases from J, with 21 bases between. CDR3 nucleotide sequence: TGCGCCAGCAGCTTAGATGAACAGGGCTACGATGGGCAGTTCTTC. This encodes CASSLDEQGYDGQFF. The full variable domain, completed using reference TRBV5-1 and TRBJ2-1, is KAGVTQTPRYLIKTRGQQVTLSCSPISGHRSVSWYQQTPGQGLQFLFEYFSETQRNKGNFPGRFSGRQFSNSRSEMNVSTLELGDSALYLCASSLDEQGYDGQFFGPGTRLTVL.

The rearrangement uses TRBV2 and TRBJ1-3; 9 bases fit TRBD1. The trim removed 6 bases at V and 0 bases at J, leaving 6 bases unmatched. Germline CDR1 is SNHLY and CDR2 is FYNNEI. This CDR3 comprises 16 residues. CDR3 coding DNA: TGTGCCAGCAGAGTACAGGGGGCAGGCTCTGGAAACACCATATATTTT. This gives the protein CASRVQGAGSGNTIYF.

The chain is built from TRBV9 and TRBJ2-3, with TRBD1 as a possible D gene (6 bases). This CDR3 has 12 amino acids. Germline CDR1 SGDLS, CDR2 YYNGEE. V lost 3 bases and J lost 6, with 8 bases in between. DNA for the CDR3: TGTGCCAGCAGCGAGAGGGGGGATACGCAGTATTTT. It is translated as CASSERGDTQYF.

The V gene is TRBV7-8, the J gene TRBJ2-1, with a possible D match to TRBD1 (6 bases). Trimming cost V 2 bases and J 4 bases, with 12 bases left between them. The CDR3 consists of 15 residues. Per germline, CDR1 SGHVS and CDR2 FQNEAQ. The chain's CDR3 is CASSLFSGAYNEQFF. CDR3 DNA: TGTGCCAGCAGCTTATTTTCAGGGGCGTACAATGAGCAGTTCTTC.

The V gene is TRBV7-6, the J gene TRBJ2-7, with TRBD1 matching 7 bases. Trimming took 2 bases from V and 6 from J; bases not matched to a gene: 4. CDR3 length equals 13 residues. Germline loops: CDR1 SGHVS, CDR2 FNYEAQ. CDR3 loop: CASSLMAGGEQYF. Written as DNA, the CDR3 is TGTGCCAGCAGCTTAATGGCAGGGGGCGAGCAGTACTTC.

The rearrangement links TRBV29-1 to TRBJ1-2; the match to TRBD1 covers 10 bases. Unmatched junction bases numbered 7, after V lost 6 bases and J lost 6 bases. The CDR3 loop spans 13 amino acids. From germline, CDR1 is SQVTM and CDR2 ANQGSEA. In DNA form, the CDR3 reads TGCAGCGTCGGACATGGACAGGGGGATGGCTACACCTTC. It encodes CSVGHGQGDGYTF.

This chain connects TRBV5-1 to TRBJ2-5; 7 bases agree with TRBD2. CDR3 length: 14 residues. The germline gives CDR1 SGHRS, CDR2 YFSETQ. Losses at the gene ends were 0 bases for V and 1 base for J; bases not matched to a gene: 0. The CDR3 nucleotides read TGCGCCAGCAGCTTGGGCGGGGGCCAAGAGACCCAGTACTTC. Translating it yields CASSLGGGQETQYF.

This chain joins TRBV5-1 and TRBJ2-3; 11 nucleotides line up with TRBD2. Germline CDR1 reads SGHRS; CDR2 reads YFSETQ. The CDR3 has 18 residues. The trim removed 0 bases at V and 2 bases at J, leaving 8 bases unmatched. Here the CDR3 reads CASSLVASGGTNTDTQYF. The DNA of the CDR3 is TGCGCCAGCAGCTTGGTCGCTAGCGGGGGGACCAACACAGATACGCAGTATTTT. The whole variable domain, filled in from reference TRBV5-1 and TRBJ2-3, reads KAGVTQTPRYLIKTRGQQVTLSCSPISGHRSVSWYQQTPGQGLQFLFEYFSETQRNKGNFPGRFSGRQFSNSRSEMNVSTLELGDSALYLCASSLVASGGTNTDTQYFGPGTRLTVL.

The chain employs TRBV11-2 and TRBJ2-7; 9 bases agree with TRBD1. V trimming: 2 bases; J trimming: 2 bases; junction bases outside the gene matches: 10. The CDR3 has 17 amino acids. The germline V gene encodes CDR1 SGHAT and CDR2 FQNNGV. CDR3 residues: CASSLPSDRGFPYEQYF. In DNA form, the CDR3 reads TGTGCCAGCAGCTTACCTTCGGACAGGGGATTTCCCTACGAGCAGTACTTC.

The chain recombines TRBV7-8 with TRBJ2-7, with 8 bases aligning to TRBD1. CDR1 and CDR2 from the germline V gene are SGHVS and FQNEAQ. CDR3 length: 18 residues. V was clipped by 5 bases and J by 3 bases; unmatched bases: 18. Here the CDR3 DNA reads TGTGCCAGCAGCCTCCGAACTGGACAGGGCGCTCAGTTCTACGAGCAGTACTTC. It translates to CASSLRTGQGAQFYEQYF.

CDR3 protein: CASSARLRETQYF. The CDR3 nucleotides read TGTGCCAGCAGCGCTCGCCTTAGAGAGACCCAGTACTTC. J is TRBJ2-5 and V is TRBV7-2; no clear D gene. Trimming pared 5 bases from V and 4 bases from J, leaving 11 bases between. The length of the CDR3 is 13 residues. Germline V gene sequence: CDR1 SGHTA, CDR2 FQGNSA.

The genes are TRBV11-3 and TRBJ2-7, with a possible D match to TRBD1 (5 bases). V shed 5 bases and J shed 0 bases, with 11 bases lying between them. Germline loops: CDR1 SGHNT, CDR2 YENEEA. The CDR3 is 14 amino acids. The CDR3 sequence is CASSPDRSSYEQYF. CDR3 nucleotide sequence: TGTGCCAGCAGCCCCGACAGAAGCTCCTACGAGCAGTACTTC.

This chain links TRBV7-2 with TRBJ2-1; 14 bases line up with TRBD2. The CDR3 extends over 14 amino acids. The germline V gene encodes CDR1 SGHTA and CDR2 FQGNSA. Trimming took 5 bases from V and 12 from J; bases not matched to a gene: 6. CDR3 protein: CASSVTSGRVGQFF. In DNA, the CDR3 is TGTGCCAGCAGCGTGACTAGCGGGAGGGTAGGGCAGTTCTTC.

This sequence joins TRBV6-5 and TRBJ1-2, with 7 bases matching TRBD1. This CDR3 has 15 residues. Trimming at V came to 5 bases and at J to 4 bases, leaving 10 bases not matched to a gene. Germline CDR1 MNHEY, CDR2 SVGAGI. CDR3: CASSPLSQGVYGYTF. The CDR3 bases are TGTGCCAGCAGTCCTCTTTCGCAGGGGGTCTATGGCTACACCTTC.

This chain links TRBV7-9 with TRBJ1-1, with D unresolved. This CDR3 spans 12 amino acids. CDR1 and CDR2 (germline): SEHNR, FQNEAQ (reference sequence). V lost 3 bases to trimming and J lost 7 bases, with 9 bases between them. CDR3 sequence (DNA): TGTGCCAGCAGCTTCCCTCTGTTTGAAGCTTTCTTT. It is translated as CASSFPLFEAFF.

This chain connects TRBV9 to TRBJ1-1, with a tentative D call TRBD1 (6 bases). CDR1 SGDLS and CDR2 YYNGEE come from the germline V gene. The CDR3 extends over 15 amino acids. Trimming cost V 2 bases and J 0 bases, with 11 bases left between them. The CDR3 loop is CASSVRTGLNTEAFF. Here the CDR3 DNA reads TGTGCCAGCAGCGTGAGAACAGGGCTGAACACTGAAGCTTTCTTT.

The chain joins TRBV7-8 to TRBJ1-5; TRBD1 is a possible D gene (5 bases). In germline, CDR1 is SGHVS, CDR2 FQNEAQ. The CDR3 has 17 amino acids. Trimming took 0 bases from V and 1 from J, leaving 13 bases between them. CDR3 amino acids: CASSLAGRSLSNQPQHF. As DNA, the CDR3 is TGTGCCAGCAGCTTAGCGGGGCGGTCCTTAAGCAATCAGCCCCAGCATTTT.